This TCR beta chain stems from a study of T cell repertoires in cytomegalovirus infection (dated by TCRdb to about 2019). With respect to the entire study: Alongside well-studied HLA-B-restricted epitopes, the peptide stimulations were aimed at recently identified HLA-C-restricted CMV epitopes, whose presentation resists viral immunomodulation. Donor HLA type was relevant to the analysis, as public TCR beta signatures indicated carriage of CMV infection together with the matching HLA type. Beyond this particular receptor, the publication reports: In the ex vivo response, HLA-C-restricted CMV-specific TCR beta clonotypes were dominant, and in two of eight donors the single most frequent clonotype came from this HLA-C-restricted group. In both this cohort and an independent roughly 330-donor cohort, the cumulative frequency of public TCR beta family members distinguished carriers of CMV infection plus the relevant HLA type.

This clonotype was observed a few times. The specificity of this receptor is unknown. The sample holds no much larger clone one base away, and base qualities are not on file. What this sample's treatment or condition label stands for: in vitro stimulation with specific CMV peptide epitopes to enrich CMV-specific T cells. The sample was run on an Illumina HiSeq 1500. TCRdb trimmed the raw reads at Q25, called clones with MiXCR and kept productive beta chains. Every distinct CDR3 protein forms one entry, paired with its most common genes and DNA. Present in this sample are 140,000 to 150,000 distinct CDR3 sequences, 32% of which were seen just once. The ten largest clonotypes hold around half of the sample. V is cut by 0 bases and J by 7 bases, and the space between the germline ends is 7 bases. The germline V gene (reference sequence) gives CDR1 as SEHNR and CDR2 as FQNEAQ. From the cysteine through the phenylalanine, the CDR3 covers 12 amino acids. Left in the record is the CDR3 DNA by itself, 36 bases read in frame from the first base.

This receptor was identified in a human donor in good health (CMV status not recorded). Some clones in this sample may be carry-over from other donors' samples. This material consisted of CD8+ T cells from cultured PBMCs, taken from culture after CMV antigen stimulation. The sequence joins TRBV7-9 to TRBJ2-7; no D gene call is confident. The CDR3 in this case is CASSLAATEQYF. The bases read TGTGCCAGCAGCTTAGCGGCGACAGAGCAGTACTTC.